One and the same sample provided the 19 T cell receptor beta chains below, sequenced in a study of blood T cell repertoires in COVID-19. TCRdb's copy holds only in-frame clones and misses some; the assay was immunoSEQ multiplex PCR. The data contain tens of thousands of clones, roughly 85% of them singletons. Material: peripheral blood. The receptors derive from a human donor in a cohort sampled during active COVID-19.

The chain carries TRBV2 and TRBJ2-2, with a possible D match to TRBD2 (5 bases). Germline-derived CDR1 and CDR2 are SNHLY and FYNNEI. This CDR3 comprises 15 residues. V lost 2 bases, J lost 0 bases, and 7 bases lay in between. The DNA of the CDR3 is TGTGCCAGCAGTGAACTAGCCACGAACACCGGGGAGCTGTTTTTT. This translates into CASSELATNTGELFF.

This clone was seen just once. This rearrangement joins TRBV7-3 to TRBJ2-2, with 7 bases fitting TRBD2. Losses at the gene ends were 1 base for V and 2 bases for J; bases not matched to a gene: 1. Looked up from germline, CDR1 is SGHTA and CDR2 is FQGTGA. The CDR3 is 15 amino acids. The CDR3 protein is CASSLSGGNTGELFF. The CDR3 coding sequence is TGTGCCAGCAGCTTAAGCGGGGGTAACACCGGGGAGCTGTTTTTT.

This chain uses TRBV6-2 or TRBV6-3 with TRBJ1-2; unclear D gene. Germline CDR1 reads MNHEY; CDR2 reads SVGEGT. The CDR3 has 15 residues. The germline V and J ends were trimmed by 2 bases and 2 bases, with 12 bases remaining between them. The CDR3 here is CASSYEVRENYGYTF. The DNA for the CDR3 is TGTGCCAGCAGTTACGAGGTCCGGGAAAACTATGGCTACACCTTC.

The CDR3: CASSGGQGPYEQYF. The CDR3 DNA reads as TGTGCCAGCAGCGGGGGACAGGGCCCCTACGAGCAGTACTTC. The chain carries TRBV7-9 and TRBJ2-7, with TRBD1 matching 9 bases. The V segment lost 5 bases and the J segment 2 bases; nucleotides outside the gene matches: 4. Per germline, CDR1 SEHNR and CDR2 FQNEAQ (reference sequence). The CDR3 sequence is 14 residues long.

The gene calls are TRBV2 and TRBJ2-7, with 8 bases that match TRBD1. Germline V gene sequence: CDR1 SNHLY, CDR2 FYNNEI. The CDR3 runs 16 residues. With 6 bases clipped from V and 5 bases from J, the junction kept 15 bases outside the gene matches. The chain's CDR3 is CASRPRTGFNANEQYF. The CDR3 DNA follows: TGTGCCAGCAGACCAAGGACAGGGTTTAATGCAAACGAGCAGTACTTC.

This sequence joins TRBV5-1 and TRBJ2-7, with TRBD1 matching over 10 bases. Per germline, CDR1 SGHRS and CDR2 YFSETQ. V dropped 4 bases and J dropped 3; count of bases not matched to a gene: 7. This CDR3 region has 15 residues. This CDR3 is CASSLGTGEGYEQYF. CDR3 DNA: TGCGCCAGCAGCCTAGGGACAGGGGAGGGCTACGAGCAGTACTTC.

The DNA for the CDR3 is TGTGCCAGCAGCCCGAGCCTAGCGGGGGCAGATACGCAGTATTTT. Translation: CASSPSLAGADTQYF. This rearrangement joins TRBV14 to TRBJ2-3; 10 positions match TRBD2. Trimming took 4 bases from V and 4 from J; bases not matched to a gene: 5. This CDR3 comprises 15 residues. Germline V CDR1 and CDR2: SGHDN, FVKESK. The whole variable domain, remainder taken from reference TRBV14 and TRBJ2-3, is EAGVTQFPSHSVIEKGQTVTLRCDPISGHDNLYWYRRVMGKEIKFLLHFVKESKQDESGMPNNRFLAERTGGTYSTLKVQPAELEDSGVYFCASSPSLAGADTQYFGPGTRLTVL.

CDR3 in DNA: TGTGCCAGCAGTTACCTCAGGGACAGGAGGACCGGGGAGCTGTTTTTT. Protein sequence: CASSYLRDRRTGELFF. The chain is built from TRBV6-5 and TRBJ2-2, with 8 nucleotides matching TRBD1. Germline V CDR1 and CDR2: MNHEY, SVGAGI. V was clipped by 2 bases and J by 5 bases; unmatched bases: 7. This CDR3 has 16 amino acids.

The chain combines TRBV5-4 with TRBJ2-1, with TRBD2 matching over 7 bases. V shed 4 bases and J 0 bases; nucleotides not matched to a gene: 7. There are 16 residues in the CDR3. Germline CDR1 is SGHNT and CDR2 is YYREEE (reference sequence). The CDR3 region is CASSPELASSYNEQFF. The CDR3 coding sequence is TGTGCCAGCAGCCCCGAACTAGCGTCCTCCTACAATGAGCAGTTCTTC. The whole variable domain, remainder taken from reference TRBV5-4 and TRBJ2-1, is ETGVTQSPTHLIKTRGQQVTLRCSSQSGHNTVSWYQQALGQGPQFIFQYYREEENGRGNFPPRFSGLQFPNYSSELNVNALELDDSALYLCASSPELASSYNEQFFGPGTRLTVL.

V usage is TRBV6-1 and J usage is TRBJ2-3, with D perhaps matching TRBD2 (6 bases). The CDR3 extends over 14 amino acids. Trimming removed 2 bases at V and 2 bases at J, with 8 bases between. Germline-derived CDR1 and CDR2 are MNHNS and SASEGT. The CDR3 sequence is CASSETGVTDTQYF. In DNA form, the CDR3 reads TGTGCCAGCAGTGAAACGGGGGTCACAGATACGCAGTATTTT.

The chain has TRBV5-1 and TRBJ2-5; D might be TRBD2 (6 bases). This CDR3 is built from 14 residues. Trimming left V 4 bases short and J 3 bases short, with 13 bases between. Germline lookup yields CDR1 SGHRS and CDR2 YFSETQ. The CDR3 sequence: CASSPGLLEETQYF. CDR3 coding DNA: TGCGCCAGCAGCCCAGGACTACTCGAAGAGACCCAGTACTTC. The full variable domain, completed using reference TRBV5-1 and TRBJ2-5, is KAGVTQTPRYLIKTRGQQVTLSCSPISGHRSVSWYQQTPGQGLQFLFEYFSETQRNKGNFPGRFSGRQFSNSRSEMNVSTLELGDSALYLCASSPGLLEETQYFGPGTRLLVL.

The genes are TRBV5-1 and TRBJ1-1; a weak D match, TRBD1 (6 bases). The germline gives CDR1 SGHRS, CDR2 YFSETQ. With 3 bases removed from V and 1 base from J, the gap between germline ends came to 10 bases. CDR3 length: 14 residues. CDR3 sequence (DNA): TGCGCCAGCAGCTCTCAGGGGCAGAACACTGAAGCTTTCTTT. It encodes CASSSQGQNTEAFF.

The gene calls are TRBV10-2 and TRBJ2-1, with 7 bases lining up with TRBD1. The length of the CDR3 is 15 residues. The ends lost 0 bases at V and 12 bases at J; junction bases unmatched: 11. CDR1 WSHSY and CDR2 SAAADI come from the germline V gene. This chain's CDR3 is CASSESGQLRGRQFF. CDR3 sequence (DNA): TGCGCCAGCAGTGAGTCGGGCCAACTCAGGGGGAGGCAGTTCTTC.

The V and J genes are TRBV7-8 and TRBJ2-2; 10 nucleotides align to TRBD2. Germline values: CDR1 SGHVS, CDR2 FQNEAQ. The CDR3 totals 16 residues. Trimming at V came to 2 bases and at J to 3 bases, leaving 3 bases not matched to a gene. The CDR3 sequence is CASSLTGTSDTGELFF. The DNA of the CDR3 is TGTGCCAGCAGCTTAACCGGGACTAGCGACACCGGGGAGCTGTTTTTT. Drawing the rest from reference TRBV7-8 and TRBJ2-2, the complete variable domain is GAGVSQSPRYKVAKRGQDVALRCDPISGHVSLFWYQQALGQGPEFLTYFQNEAQLDKSGLPSDRFFAERPEGSVSTLKIQRTQQEDSAVYLCASSLTGTSDTGELFFGEGSRLTVL.

This chain uses TRBV7-2 with TRBJ1-2; 7 bases agree with TRBD1. Germline V gene sequence: CDR1 SGHTA, CDR2 FQGNSA. This CDR3 has 15 residues. V gave up 8 bases and J gave up 4 bases; unmatched junction bases: 13. The CDR3 nucleotides read TGTGCCAGCCGTCCGAGGCAGGGACAGTCCTATGGCTACACCTTC. It codes for CASRPRQGQSYGYTF.

V is TRBV10-3 and J is TRBJ2-7; TRBD1 agrees at 10 bases. The trim removed 8 bases at V and 2 bases at J, leaving 9 bases unmatched. CDR3 size: 15 residues. Germline V gene lookup returns CDR1 ENHRY and CDR2 SYGVKD. CDR3 sequence (DNA): TGTGCCATCGCCGAACCGGGACAGGGGACCTACGAGCAGTACTTC. Its translation is CAIAEPGQGTYEQYF.

This chain uses TRBV5-1 with TRBJ1-1; perhaps TRBD1 as D (6 bases). CDR3 length equals 14 residues. Germline V gene lookup returns CDR1 SGHRS and CDR2 YFSETQ. The ends were cut back, 0 bases at V and 1 base at J, with 7 bases in the middle. CDR3 coding DNA: TGCGCCAGCAGCTTGGCAGGGGCGAACACTGAAGCTTTCTTT. It is translated as CASSLAGANTEAFF.

The chain carries TRBV5-1 and TRBJ2-3; possibly TRBD1 for D (7 bases). V was shortened by 4 bases and J by 4 bases, with 13 bases between the two germline ends. CDR1 is SGHRS and CDR2 is YFSETQ in the germline V gene. The CDR3 totals 14 residues. CDR3: CASSIQGEADTQYF. The CDR3 DNA follows: TGCGCCAGCAGCATTCAGGGGGAGGCAGATACGCAGTATTTT.

This chain joins TRBV4-1 and TRBJ2-2, with TRBD1 matching over 8 bases. From germline, CDR1 is MGHRA and CDR2 YSYEKL. The CDR3 has 13 amino acids. Germline trimming cut 4 bases from V and 6 bases from J; bases unmatched to any gene: 1. As DNA, the CDR3 is TGCGCCAGCAGCCCACAGGGGGCCGGGGAGCTGTTTTTT. Translation gives CASSPQGAGELFF.